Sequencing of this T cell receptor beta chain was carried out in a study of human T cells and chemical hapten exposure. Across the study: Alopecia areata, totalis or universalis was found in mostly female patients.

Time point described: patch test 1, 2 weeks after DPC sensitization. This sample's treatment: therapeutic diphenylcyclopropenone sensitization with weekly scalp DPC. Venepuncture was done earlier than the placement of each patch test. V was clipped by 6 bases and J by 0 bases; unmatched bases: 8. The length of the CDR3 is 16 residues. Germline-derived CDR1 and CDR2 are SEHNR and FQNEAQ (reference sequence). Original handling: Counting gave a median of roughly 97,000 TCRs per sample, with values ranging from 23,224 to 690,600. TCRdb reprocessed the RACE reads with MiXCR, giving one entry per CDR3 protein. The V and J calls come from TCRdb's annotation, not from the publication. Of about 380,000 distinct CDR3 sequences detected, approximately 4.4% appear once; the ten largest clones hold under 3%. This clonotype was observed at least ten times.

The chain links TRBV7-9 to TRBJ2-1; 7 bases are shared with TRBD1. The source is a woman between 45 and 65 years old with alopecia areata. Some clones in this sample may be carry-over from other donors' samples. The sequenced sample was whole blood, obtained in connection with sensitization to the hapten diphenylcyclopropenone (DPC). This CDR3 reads CASREDRRSSYNEQFF. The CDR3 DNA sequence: TGTGCCAGCAGAGAGGACAGGCGTAGCTCCTACAATGAGCAGTTCTTC.